This entry lists 5 T cell receptor beta chains sequenced from one sample in a study of cytomegalovirus exposure and HLA in healthy donors. The study ran its PCR with 60 Vbeta and 13 Jbeta primers. TCRdb's table, derived via immunoSEQ multiplex PCR, lists solely in-frame clones and lacks some. The data show 150,000 or so clones, with 70% to 85% seen just once and 2% to 2.5% held by the top ten. Input material: PBMCs. The receptors come from a human donor in good health.

This clone was seen a handful of times. The chain employs TRBV9 and TRBJ2-7; the match to TRBD2 covers 7 bases. This CDR3 is 14 amino acids long. V gave up 5 bases and J gave up 5 bases; unmatched junction bases: 10. Germline V lookup: CDR1 SGDLS, CDR2 YYNGEE. For the CDR3, the DNA is TGTGCCAGCAGTGCCAGCGGGGATGGGGACGAGCAGTACTTC. Translation gives CASSASGDGDEQYF.

This chain joins TRBV7-9 and TRBJ1-1; D uncertain. Trimming stripped 5 bases from V and 1 base from J, with 14 bases between. The germline V gene encodes CDR1 SEHNR and CDR2 FQNEAQ (reference sequence). CDR3 length: 15 amino acids. The CDR3 protein is CASSAPLSRNTEAFF. Written as DNA, the CDR3 is TGTGCCAGCAGCGCACCCCTTTCTAGGAACACTGAAGCTTTCTTT.

The chain uses TRBV4-1 and TRBJ1-5, with D perhaps TRBD1 (6 bases). The germline V gene encodes CDR1 MGHRA and CDR2 YSYEKL. The V end was cut by 1 base, the J end by 7 bases, with 17 bases between. This CDR3 contains 16 residues. CDR3 region: CASSQGRSGGRQPQHF. The CDR3 nucleotides are TGCGCCAGCAGCCAAGGGAGGTCTGGGGGCAGGCAGCCCCAGCATTTT.

The chain is built from TRBV5-5 and TRBJ2-3; tentatively, D is TRBD1 (6 bases). The CDR3 is 16 residues long. Germline V gene data show CDR1 as SGHKS and CDR2 as YYEKEE (reference sequence). V lost 3 bases and J lost 6, with 20 bases in between. The CDR3, as DNA: TGTGCCAGCAGCTGGGCCATGGGGGCGGAATCGGATACGCAGTATTTT. It is translated as CASSWAMGAESDTQYF.

CDR3 in amino acids: CASTDNRGANQPQHF. Written as DNA, the CDR3 is TGTGCCAGCACCGATAACAGGGGAGCTAATCAGCCCCAGCATTTT. The V call is TRBV27, the J call TRBJ1-5, with 7 bases matching TRBD1. The CDR3 consists of 15 residues. Germline CDR1 is MNHEY and CDR2 is SMNVEV (reference sequence). The junction had 10 bases not matched to a gene; V was cut back by 7 bases and J by 4 bases.